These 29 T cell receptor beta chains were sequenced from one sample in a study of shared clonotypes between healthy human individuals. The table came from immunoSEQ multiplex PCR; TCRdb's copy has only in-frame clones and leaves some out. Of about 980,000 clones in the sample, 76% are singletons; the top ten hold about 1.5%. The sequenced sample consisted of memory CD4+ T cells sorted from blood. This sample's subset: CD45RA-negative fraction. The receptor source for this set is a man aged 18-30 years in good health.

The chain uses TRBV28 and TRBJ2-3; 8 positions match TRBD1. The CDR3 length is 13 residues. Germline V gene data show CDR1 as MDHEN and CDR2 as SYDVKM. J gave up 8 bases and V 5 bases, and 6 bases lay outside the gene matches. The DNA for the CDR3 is TGTGCCAGCAGTCTCGCACAGGGGGTTACGCAGTATTTT. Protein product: CASSLAQGVTQYF.

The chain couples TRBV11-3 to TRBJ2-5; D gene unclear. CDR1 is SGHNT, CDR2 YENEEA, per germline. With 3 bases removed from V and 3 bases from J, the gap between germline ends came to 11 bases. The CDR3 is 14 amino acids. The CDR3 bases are TGTGCCAGCAGCTTGGGATGGAGAGAAGAGACCCAGTACTTC. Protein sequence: CASSLGWREETQYF.

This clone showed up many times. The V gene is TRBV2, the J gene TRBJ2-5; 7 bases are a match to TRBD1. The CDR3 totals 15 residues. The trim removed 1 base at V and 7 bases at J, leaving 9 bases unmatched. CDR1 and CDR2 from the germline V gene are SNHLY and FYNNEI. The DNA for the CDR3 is TGTGCCAGCAGTGAAGACAGGGGTCACTTTGCGACCCAGTACTTC. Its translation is CASSEDRGHFATQYF. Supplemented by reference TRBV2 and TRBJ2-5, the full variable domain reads EPEVTQTPSHQVTQMGQEVILRCVPISNHLYFYWYRQILGQKVEFLVSFYNNEISEKSEIFDDQFSVERPDGSNFTLKIRSTKLEDSAMYFCASSEDRGHFATQYFGPGTRLLVL.

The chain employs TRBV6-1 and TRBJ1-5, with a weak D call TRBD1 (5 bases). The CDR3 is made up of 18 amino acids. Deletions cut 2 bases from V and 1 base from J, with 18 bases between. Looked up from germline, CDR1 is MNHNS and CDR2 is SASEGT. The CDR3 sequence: CASSESNIGGGSNQPQHF. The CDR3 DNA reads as TGTGCCAGCAGTGAAAGTAATATTGGGGGGGGGAGCAATCAGCCCCAGCATTTT.

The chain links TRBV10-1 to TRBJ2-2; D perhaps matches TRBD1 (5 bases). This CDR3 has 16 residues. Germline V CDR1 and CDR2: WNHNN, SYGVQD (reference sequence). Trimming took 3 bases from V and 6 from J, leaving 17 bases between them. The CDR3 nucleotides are TGCGCCAGCAGTGAAAGTCAAGGGGCTCGACCCGGGGAGCTGTTTTTT. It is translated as CASSESQGARPGELFF.

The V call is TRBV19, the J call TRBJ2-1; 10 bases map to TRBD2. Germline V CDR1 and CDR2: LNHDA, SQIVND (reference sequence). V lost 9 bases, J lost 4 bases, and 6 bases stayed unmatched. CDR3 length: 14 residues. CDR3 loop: CASRTSGVYNEQFF. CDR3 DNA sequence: TGTGCCAGCAGGACTAGCGGAGTATACAATGAGCAGTTCTTC.

CDR3 DNA sequence: TGTGCCAGCAGCTTGGGGACTAGCGGCGCCCGACGCAATGAGCAGTTCTTC. Protein: CASSLGTSGARRNEQFF. The chain employs TRBV11-3 and TRBJ2-1, with TRBD2 matching 11 bases. Germline-derived CDR1 and CDR2 are SGHNT and YENEEA. V lost 3 bases and J lost 6; bases outside the gene matches: 10. The CDR3 consists of 17 residues.

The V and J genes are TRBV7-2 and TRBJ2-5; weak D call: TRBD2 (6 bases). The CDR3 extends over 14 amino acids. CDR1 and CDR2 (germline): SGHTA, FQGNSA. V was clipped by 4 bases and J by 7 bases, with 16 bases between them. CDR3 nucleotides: TGTGCCAGCAGCTACAAGGAGGGAGCGAGGACCCAGTACTTC. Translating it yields CASSYKEGARTQYF.

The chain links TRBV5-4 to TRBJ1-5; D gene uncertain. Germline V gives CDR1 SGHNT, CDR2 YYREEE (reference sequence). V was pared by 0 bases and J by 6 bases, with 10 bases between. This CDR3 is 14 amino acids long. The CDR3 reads CASSLEGLGQPQHF. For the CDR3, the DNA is TGTGCCAGCAGCTTGGAAGGGTTGGGTCAGCCCCAGCATTTT.

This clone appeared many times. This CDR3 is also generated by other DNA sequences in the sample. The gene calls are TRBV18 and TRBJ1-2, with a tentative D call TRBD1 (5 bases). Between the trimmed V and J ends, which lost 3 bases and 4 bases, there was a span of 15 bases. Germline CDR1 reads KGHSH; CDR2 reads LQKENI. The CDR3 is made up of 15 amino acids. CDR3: CASSPSGQFTYGYTF. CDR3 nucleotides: TGTGCCAGCTCACCCTCCGGACAATTCACCTATGGCTACACCTTC.

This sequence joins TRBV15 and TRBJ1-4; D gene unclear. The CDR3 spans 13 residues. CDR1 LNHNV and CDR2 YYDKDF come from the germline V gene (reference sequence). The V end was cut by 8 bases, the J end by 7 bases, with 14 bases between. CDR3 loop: CATGNGRTEKLFF. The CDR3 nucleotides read TGTGCCACCGGTAACGGGCGGACTGAAAAACTGTTTTTT.

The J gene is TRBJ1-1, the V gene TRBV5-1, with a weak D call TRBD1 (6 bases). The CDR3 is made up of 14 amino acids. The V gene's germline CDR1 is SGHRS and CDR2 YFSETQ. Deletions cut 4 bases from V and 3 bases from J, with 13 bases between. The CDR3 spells CASSLTGLHTEAFF. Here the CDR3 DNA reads TGCGCCAGCAGCCTTACAGGGTTACACACTGAAGCTTTCTTT.

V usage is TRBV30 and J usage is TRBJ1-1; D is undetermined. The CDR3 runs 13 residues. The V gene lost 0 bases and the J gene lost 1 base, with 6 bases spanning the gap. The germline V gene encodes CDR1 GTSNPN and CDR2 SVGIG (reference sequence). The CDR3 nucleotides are TGTGCCTGGAGTGTACGCGCGAACACTGAAGCTTTCTTT. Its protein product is CAWSVRANTEAFF.

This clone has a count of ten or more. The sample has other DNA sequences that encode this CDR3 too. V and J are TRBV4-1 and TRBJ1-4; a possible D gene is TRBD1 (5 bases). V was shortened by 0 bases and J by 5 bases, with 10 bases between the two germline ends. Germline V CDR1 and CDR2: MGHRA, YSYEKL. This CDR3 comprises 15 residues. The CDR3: CASSQDNKGNEKLFF. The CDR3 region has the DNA TGCGCCAGCAGCCAAGATAACAAGGGGAATGAAAAACTGTTTTTT.

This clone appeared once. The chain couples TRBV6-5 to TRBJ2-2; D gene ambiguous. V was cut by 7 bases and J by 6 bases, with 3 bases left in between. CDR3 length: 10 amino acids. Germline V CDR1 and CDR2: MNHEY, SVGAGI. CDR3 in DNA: TGTGCCAGCAAGCCCGGGGAGCTGTTTTTT. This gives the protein CASKPGELFF.

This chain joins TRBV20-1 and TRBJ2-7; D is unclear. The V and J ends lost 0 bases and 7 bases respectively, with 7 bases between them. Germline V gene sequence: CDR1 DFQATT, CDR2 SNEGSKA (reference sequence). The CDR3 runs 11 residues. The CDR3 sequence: CSARDPPEQYF. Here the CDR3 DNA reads TGCAGTGCTAGAGATCCTCCTGAGCAGTACTTC.

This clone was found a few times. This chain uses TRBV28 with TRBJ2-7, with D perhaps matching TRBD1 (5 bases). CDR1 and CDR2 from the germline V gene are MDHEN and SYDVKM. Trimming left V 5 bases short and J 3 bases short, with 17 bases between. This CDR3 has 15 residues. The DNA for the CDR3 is TGTGCCAGCAGTCATCAGGGCCGAGGTCTCTACGAGCAGTACTTC. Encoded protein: CASSHQGRGLYEQYF.

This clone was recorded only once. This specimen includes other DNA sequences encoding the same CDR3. Here the CDR3 reads CAWSGTEETQYF. The CDR3 region has the DNA TGTGCCTGGAGTGGAACAGAAGAGACCCAGTACTTC. The J gene is TRBJ2-5, the V gene TRBV30; D remains unclear. Trimming took 1 base from V and 3 from J, leaving 6 bases between them. The CDR3 is 12 residues long. From germline, CDR1 is GTSNPN and CDR2 SVGIG (reference sequence).

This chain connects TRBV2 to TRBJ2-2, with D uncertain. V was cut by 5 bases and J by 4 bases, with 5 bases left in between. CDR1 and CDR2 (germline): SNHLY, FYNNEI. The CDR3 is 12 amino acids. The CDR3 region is CASSTPTGELFF. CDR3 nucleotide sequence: TGTGCCAGCAGTACCCCCACCGGGGAGCTGTTTTTT. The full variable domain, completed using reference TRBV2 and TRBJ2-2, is EPEVTQTPSHQVTQMGQEVILRCVPISNHLYFYWYRQILGQKVEFLVSFYNNEISEKSEIFDDQFSVERPDGSNFTLKIRSTKLEDSAMYFCASSTPTGELFFGEGSRLTVL.

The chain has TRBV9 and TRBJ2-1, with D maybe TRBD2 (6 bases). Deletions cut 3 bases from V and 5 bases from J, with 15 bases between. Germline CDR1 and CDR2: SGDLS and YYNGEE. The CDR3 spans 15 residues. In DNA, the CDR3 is TGTGCCAGCAGCGGGGCGGGACTTCCGAACAATGAGCAGTTCTTC. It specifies CASSGAGLPNNEQFF.

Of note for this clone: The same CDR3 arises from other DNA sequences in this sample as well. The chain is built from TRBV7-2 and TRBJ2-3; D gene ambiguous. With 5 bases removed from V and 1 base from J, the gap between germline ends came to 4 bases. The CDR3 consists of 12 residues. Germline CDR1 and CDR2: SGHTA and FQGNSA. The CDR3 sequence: CASSLRTDTQYF. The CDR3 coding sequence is TGTGCCAGCAGCCTCCGCACAGATACGCAGTATTTT.

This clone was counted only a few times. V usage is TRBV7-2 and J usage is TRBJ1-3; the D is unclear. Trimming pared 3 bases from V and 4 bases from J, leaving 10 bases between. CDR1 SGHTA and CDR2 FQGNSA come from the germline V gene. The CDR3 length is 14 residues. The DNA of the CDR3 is TGTGCCAGCAGCTTTTTTCCAGACGGAAACACCATATATTTT. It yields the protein CASSFFPDGNTIYF.

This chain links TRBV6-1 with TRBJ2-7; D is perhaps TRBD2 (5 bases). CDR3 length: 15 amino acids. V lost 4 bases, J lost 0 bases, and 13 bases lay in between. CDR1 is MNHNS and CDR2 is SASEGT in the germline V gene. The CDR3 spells CASSALATSSYEQYF. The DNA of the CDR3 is TGTGCCAGCAGTGCTCTAGCAACAAGCTCCTACGAGCAGTACTTC.

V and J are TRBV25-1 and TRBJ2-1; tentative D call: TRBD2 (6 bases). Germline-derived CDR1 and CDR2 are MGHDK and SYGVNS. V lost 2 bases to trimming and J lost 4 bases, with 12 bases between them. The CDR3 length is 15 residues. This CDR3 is CASSEDETSYNEQFF. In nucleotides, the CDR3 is TGTGCCAGCAGTGAAGATGAGACTAGTTACAATGAGCAGTTCTTC.

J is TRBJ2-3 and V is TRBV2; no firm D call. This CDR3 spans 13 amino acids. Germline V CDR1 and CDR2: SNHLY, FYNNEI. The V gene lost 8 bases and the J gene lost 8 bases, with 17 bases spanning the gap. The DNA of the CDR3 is TGTGCCAGCTGCAGGACGCTTCAAGGTACGCAGTATTTT. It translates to CASCRTLQGTQYF.

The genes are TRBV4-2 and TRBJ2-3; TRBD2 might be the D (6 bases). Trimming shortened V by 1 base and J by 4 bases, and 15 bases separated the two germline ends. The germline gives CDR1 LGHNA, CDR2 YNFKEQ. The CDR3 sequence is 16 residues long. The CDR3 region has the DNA TGTGCCAGCAGCCAAGTCGGTAGCGGAAGTGCAGATACGCAGTATTTT. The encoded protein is CASSQVGSGSADTQYF.

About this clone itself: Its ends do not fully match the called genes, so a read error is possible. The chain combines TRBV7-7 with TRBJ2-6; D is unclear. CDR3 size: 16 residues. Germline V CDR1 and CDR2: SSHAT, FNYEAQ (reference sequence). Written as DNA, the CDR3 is TGTGCTAGCAGCTTAGATGGCCACTCTGGGGCCAACGTCCTGACTTTC. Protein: CASSLDGHSGANVLTF.

The DNA of the CDR3 is TGCGCCAGCAGCGAGGGACGGACTAGCGCGTCCTACGAGCAGTACTTC. Its translation is CASSEGRTSASYEQYF. The V gene is TRBV5-1, the J gene TRBJ2-7, with 9 nucleotides matching TRBD2. J was trimmed by 1 base and V by 4 bases; bases with no gene match: 9. The CDR3 contains 16 residues. Germline V gene sequence: CDR1 SGHRS, CDR2 YFSETQ.

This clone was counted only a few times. CDR3: CAWKGPGGGAYREQYF. The CDR3 region has the DNA TGTGCCTGGAAAGGGCCCGGCGGGGGGGCATATCGAGAGCAGTACTTC. The chain employs TRBV30 and TRBJ2-7; 9 bases line up with TRBD2. Germline lookup yields CDR1 GTSNPN and CDR2 SVGIG (reference sequence). The CDR3 length is 16 residues. Germline trimming cut 4 bases from V and 7 bases from J; bases unmatched to any gene: 17.